These 30 T cell receptor beta chains were all obtained from the same sample, sequenced in a study of neurological immune-mediated disorders. TCRdb re-called the 5' RACE reads through MiXCR, storing one row per CDR3 protein. The top ten hold approximately 2.6% of the sample, which has roughly 70,000 distinct CDR3 sequences, around 5.5% seen once. The sample comprised PBMCs. These receptor sequences come from a woman aged 30 to 39 with multiple sclerosis.

This clonotype was found many times. The chain is built from TRBV7-6 and TRBJ2-1; D possibly matches TRBD1 or TRBD2 (5 bases each). Germline CDR1 reads SGHVS; CDR2 reads FNYEAQ. The length of the CDR3 is 17 residues. V was pared by 5 bases and J by 0 bases, with 17 bases between. The CDR3 DNA sequence: TGTGCCAGCAGCCCCCGATCAGGGAGTAACTCCTACAATGAGCAGTTCTTC. It translates to CASSPRSGSNSYNEQFF.

The sample holds many counts of this clonotype. The CDR3 loop is CATSRGVAGTDYGYTF. CDR3 coding DNA: TGTGCCACCAGCAGAGGAGTTGCCGGGACAGACTATGGCTACACCTTC. The chain links TRBV15 to TRBJ1-2; 7 bases line up with TRBD1. Trimming removed 1 base from V and 3 bases from J; junction bases left unmatched: 8. Looked up from germline, CDR1 is LNHNV and CDR2 is YYDKDF (reference sequence). The CDR3 runs 16 residues.

This clonotype was seen at least ten times. The chain recombines TRBV20-1 with TRBJ1-2; D unresolved. V lost 3 bases to trimming and J lost 4 bases, with 12 bases between them. CDR1 is DFQATT and CDR2 is SNEGSKA in the germline V gene (reference sequence). This CDR3 region has 13 residues. CDR3 nucleotides: TGCAGTGCTAGCGTCCAGGAGGGCTATGGCTACACCTTC. It yields the protein CSASVQEGYGYTF.

This clonotype was detected many times. The chain combines TRBV5-1 with TRBJ2-3; TRBD2 matches at 8 bases. The trim removed 3 bases at V and 4 bases at J, leaving 7 bases unmatched. The CDR3 contains 15 residues. The germline CDR1 and CDR2 sequences are SGHRS and YFSETQ. The chain's CDR3 is CASSSGLEFADTQYF. CDR3 bases: TGCGCCAGCAGCTCGGGACTAGAGTTCGCAGATACGCAGTATTTT.

This clonotype has more than one count but fewer than ten. Germline and junction disagree at one end, which may indicate a read error. This chain connects TRBV20-1 to TRBJ1-6; no firm D call. CDR1 is DFQATT and CDR2 is SNEGSKA in the germline V gene (reference sequence). The length of the CDR3 is 13 residues. The CDR3 nucleotides are TGCAGTGCTGCAATTCGTTTCGATTCACCCCTCAACTTT. Amino acid sequence: CSAAIRFDSPLNF.

This clonotype appeared many times. V usage is TRBV20-1 and J usage is TRBJ2-5; D call uncertain. Germline V gene data show CDR1 as DFQATT and CDR2 as SNEGSKA (reference sequence). The CDR3 covers 13 residues. Trimming removed 3 bases from V and 5 bases from J, with 13 bases in between. In DNA form, the CDR3 reads TGCAGTGCTAGTCTGGGTGTAGGCGAGACCCAGTACTTC. Protein sequence: CSASLGVGETQYF.

This clonotype was seen ten or more times. The chain carries TRBV20-1 and TRBJ2-7, with 9 bases identical to TRBD1. In germline, CDR1 is DFQATT, CDR2 SNEGSKA (reference sequence). There are 12 residues in the CDR3. The V and J ends lost 4 bases and 6 bases, in that order; junction bases with no gene match: 4. The CDR3 region has the DNA TGCAGTGCTACGGACAGGGGAGGCGAGCAGTACTTC. Residues: CSATDRGGEQYF.

This clonotype was recorded at least ten times. The chain joins TRBV20-1 to TRBJ1-2; TRBD1 aligns across 12 bases. J was trimmed by 7 bases and V by 4 bases; bases with no gene match: 7. This CDR3 has 14 amino acids. Germline loops: CDR1 DFQATT, CDR2 SNEGSKA (reference sequence). CDR3 sequence reads: CSAKVGTGGSGYTF. CDR3 DNA: TGCAGTGCTAAGGTCGGGACAGGGGGCTCTGGCTACACCTTC.

The chain joins TRBV24-1 to TRBJ2-7; D perhaps matches TRBD1 (6 bases). V lost 4 bases and J lost 1, with 10 bases in between. The germline CDR1 and CDR2 sequences are KGHDR and SFDVKD. The CDR3 has 14 residues. The CDR3 is CATSDSRGSYEQYF. In nucleotides, the CDR3 is TGTGCCACCAGTGACTCCAGGGGTTCCTACGAGCAGTACTTC.

This clonotype was seen at least ten times. This chain uses TRBV12-3 or TRBV12-4 with TRBJ2-1; D is unclear. The CDR3 sequence is 13 residues long. V was cut by 6 bases and J by 5 bases, with 11 bases left in between. CDR3 sequence reads: CASSGQSNNEQFF. CDR3 sequence (DNA): TGTGCCAGCAGCGGGCAGTCGAACAATGAGCAGTTCTTC.

The table lists this clonotype with many counts. The genes are TRBV29-1 and TRBJ2-3; TRBD2 is a possible D gene (7 bases). The CDR3 sequence is 14 residues long. The V end lost 1 base, the J end lost 5 bases, and 13 bases lay between the germline ends. Germline CDR1 reads SQVTM; CDR2 reads ANQGSEA. In DNA, the CDR3 is TGCAGCGTTGAAGGGGGGGGGCCCGGAGATACGCAGTATTTT. Its translation: CSVEGGGPGDTQYF.

This clonotype was found many times. This chain joins TRBV29-1 and TRBJ2-3; D ambiguous. The CDR3 has 13 amino acids. The V gene lost 3 bases and the J gene lost 1 base, with 8 bases spanning the gap. From germline, CDR1 is SQVTM and CDR2 ANQGSEA. In nucleotides, the CDR3 is TGCAGCGTTGAGGCAGTAGGCACAGATACGCAGTATTTT. Translating it yields CSVEAVGTDTQYF.

This clonotype was counted at least ten times. As DNA, the CDR3 is TGTGCCATCAGTGAGAAGGCTCTCCCCCGGAAAGATACGCAGTATTTT. Translation gives CAISEKALPRKDTQYF. The chain uses TRBV10-3 and TRBJ2-3; D unresolved. The CDR3 has 16 amino acids. Trimming left V 2 bases short and J 5 bases short, with 17 bases between. CDR1 and CDR2 (germline): ENHRY, SYGVKD.

There are many counts of this clonotype. The CDR3 here is CSVATGVTDTQYF. As DNA, the CDR3 is TGCAGTGTCGCGACAGGGGTCACAGATACGCAGTATTTT. V usage is TRBV20-1 and J usage is TRBJ2-3, with TRBD1 matching 8 bases. The V and J ends lost 7 bases and 2 bases, in that order; junction bases with no gene match: 5. The CDR3 contains 13 residues. CDR1 DFQATT and CDR2 SNEGSKA come from the germline V gene (reference sequence).

The chain couples TRBV6-5 to TRBJ1-6; D is unresolved. The CDR3 runs to 13 residues. Per germline, CDR1 MNHEY and CDR2 SVGAGI. V was pared by 5 bases and J by 10 bases, with 12 bases between. The CDR3 is CASSLFKESPLHF. CDR3 in DNA: TGTGCCAGCAGTCTATTTAAGGAGTCACCCCTCCACTTT.

This clonotype was observed many times. This rearrangement joins TRBV7-3 to TRBJ2-6, with D uncertain. CDR3 size: 15 residues. The germline gives CDR1 SGHTA, CDR2 FQGTGA. The V gene lost 7 bases and the J gene lost 2 bases, with 12 bases spanning the gap. Here the CDR3 reads CASTPRVTGANVLTF. The CDR3, as DNA: TGTGCCAGCACCCCTCGGGTGACTGGGGCCAACGTCCTGACTTTC. Variable domain in full (rest from reference TRBV7-3 and TRBJ2-6): GAGVSQTPSNKVTEKGKYVELRCDPISGHTALYWYRQSLGQGPEFLIYFQGTGAADDSGLPNDRFFAVRPEGSVSTLKIQRTERGDSAVYLCASTPRVTGANVLTFGAGSRLTVL.

There are many counts of this clonotype. The rearrangement links TRBV11-2 to TRBJ1-5; D is possibly TRBD1 (5 bases). Trimming cost V 5 bases and J 4 bases, with 9 bases left between them. Per germline, CDR1 SGHAT and CDR2 FQNNGV. This CDR3 has 13 residues. The CDR3 DNA follows: TGTGCCAGCAGCCGGGACGAGAATCAGCCCCAGCATTTT. Translating gives CASSRDENQPQHF.

As for this clonotype: A much larger clone lies one base from this, so it may be a read error. The rearrangement uses TRBV7-8 and TRBJ1-1, with D uncertain. The CDR3 extends over 15 amino acids. CDR1 is SGHVS and CDR2 is FQNEAQ in the germline V gene. The CDR3 protein is CTSSTPWQVNTEAFF. Here the CDR3 DNA reads TGTACCAGCAGCACACCGTGGCAGGTGAACACTGAAGCTTTCTTT.

This clonotype appeared many times. The rearrangement uses TRBV20-1 and TRBJ1-1; 9 nucleotides align to TRBD1. CDR3 length equals 16 residues. The junction had 12 bases not matched to a gene; V was cut back by 2 bases and J by 5 bases. Germline lookup yields CDR1 DFQATT and CDR2 SNEGSKA (reference sequence). The CDR3 region has the DNA TGCAGTGCTAGACCTCGGACAGGGGCCGTGGGTACTGAAGCTTTCTTT. Translating gives CSARPRTGAVGTEAFF.

This clonotype was counted ten times or more. The chain links TRBV3-1 to TRBJ2-6; TRBD2 agrees at 8 bases. Germline CDR1 and CDR2: LGHDT and YNNKEL (reference sequence). This CDR3 comprises 18 residues. Trimming took 3 bases from V and 2 from J; bases not matched to a gene: 9. Here the CDR3 reads CASSQRSGTRPGANVLTF. The CDR3 coding sequence is TGTGCCAGCAGCCAGAGATCCGGGACTAGGCCTGGGGCCAACGTCCTGACTTTC.

This clonotype has ten or more counts. V usage is TRBV5-6 and J usage is TRBJ1-2, with 7 bases identical to TRBD1. The CDR3 is 13 amino acids. The V and J ends lost 1 base and 8 bases, in that order; junction bases with no gene match: 5. Germline values: CDR1 SGHDT, CDR2 YYEEEE. The CDR3 loop reads CASSLRTGEGYTF. The CDR3, as DNA: TGTGCCAGCAGCTTGCGAACAGGGGAAGGCTACACCTTC.

This clonotype was observed at least ten times. For the CDR3, the DNA is TGCGCCAGCAGCCTGTCGATTAAGGGCGCGGGGTATTTT. Protein: CASSLSIKGAGYF. The gene calls are TRBV5-1 and TRBJ2-3; tentatively, D is TRBD2 (5 bases). Germline loops: CDR1 SGHRS, CDR2 YFSETQ. The V end was cut by 4 bases, the J end by 14 bases, with 20 bases between. The CDR3 contains 13 residues.

This clonotype was picked up a small number of times. The V and J genes are TRBV12-3 or TRBV12-4 and TRBJ2-3; D possibly uses TRBD1 or TRBD2 (6 bases each). Trimming removed 6 bases at V and 2 bases at J, with 21 bases between. CDR3 length equals 17 residues. For the CDR3, the DNA is TGTGCCAGCAGCCCCTTTTCCGGGGGCCTTTCCACAGATACGCAGTATTTT. It is translated as CASSPFSGGLSTDTQYF.

This clonotype has ten or more counts. This chain links TRBV10-3 with TRBJ2-7; 8 bases agree with TRBD1. Germline V gene sequence: CDR1 ENHRY, CDR2 SYGVKD. This CDR3 spans 13 amino acids. After removal of 7 bases from V and 4 bases from J, the junction contained 6 bases not matched to a gene. CDR3 sequence (DNA): TGTGCCATCAAGGGGCAGGGGGCTTACGAGCAGTACTTC. It translates to CAIKGQGAYEQYF.

At least ten counts were recorded for this clonotype. J is TRBJ2-7 and V is TRBV9; tentatively, D is TRBD2 (6 bases). The germline V gene encodes CDR1 SGDLS and CDR2 YYNGEE. V was trimmed by 3 bases and J by 5 bases, leaving 12 bases between them. CDR3 size: 13 residues. The CDR3 DNA reads as TGTGCCAGCAGCGCCCTGTCGGGAGACGAGCAGTACTTC. Protein sequence: CASSALSGDEQYF.

This clonotype was detected many times. The chain joins TRBV20-1 to TRBJ1-2; the match to TRBD1 covers 7 bases. The length of the CDR3 is 15 residues. CDR1 and CDR2 from the germline V gene are DFQATT and SNEGSKA (reference sequence). V gave up 3 bases and J gave up 4 bases; unmatched junction bases: 11. The CDR3 DNA reads TGCAGTGCTAGCAACGAAGAGACAGGGTCCTATGGCTACACCTTC. Protein sequence: CSASNEETGSYGYTF.

In its sample, this clonotype was seen many times. This sequence joins TRBV12-3 or TRBV12-4 and TRBJ2-2; 8 bases align to TRBD2. The J segment lost 7 bases and the V segment lost 3 bases, leaving 10 bases of the junction unmatched. This CDR3 is built from 16 residues. CDR3 in DNA: TGTGCCAGCAGTTTCCTATCGGGGGGGCTTGGCGGGGAGCTGTTTTTT. Amino acid sequence: CASSFLSGGLGGELFF.

This clonotype was counted at least ten times. The chain is built from TRBV5-1 and TRBJ2-5; no reliable D call. Germline CDR1 SGHRS, CDR2 YFSETQ. The CDR3 extends over 12 amino acids. Between the trimmed V and J ends, which lost 3 bases and 2 bases, there was a span of 5 bases. This CDR3 is CASSSEQETQYF. The CDR3 DNA follows: TGCGCCAGCAGCTCGGAGCAAGAGACCCAGTACTTC.

In its sample, this clonotype was seen many times. This sequence joins TRBV20-1 and TRBJ2-1; no clear D gene. The CDR3 has 13 residues. Germline CDR1 reads DFQATT; CDR2 reads SNEGSKA (reference sequence). Trimming shortened V by 5 bases and J by 0 bases, and 8 bases separated the two germline ends. This chain's CDR3 is CSAPTSSYNEQFF. The CDR3 DNA is TGCAGTGCTCCGACAAGCTCCTACAATGAGCAGTTCTTC.

This clonotype came up many times. The chain couples TRBV5-1 to TRBJ2-3; TRBD2 aligns across 9 bases. CDR1 is SGHRS, CDR2 YFSETQ, per germline. This CDR3 has 15 amino acids. The trim removed 4 bases at V and 5 bases at J, leaving 8 bases unmatched. The CDR3 is CASSPGLAYLDTQYF. As DNA, the CDR3 is TGCGCCAGCAGCCCGGGACTAGCTTATCTAGATACGCAGTATTTT.